The 24 T cell receptor beta chains presented below share a single source sample, sequenced in a study of CD8 T cells in ankylosing spondylitis. Each CDR3 protein gets one entry after TCRdb re-called the 5' RACE reads with MiXCR. The profile covers approximately 300,000 distinct CDR3 sequences, with roughly 8% appearing a single time and more than 12% taken by the ten largest. Broader study findings: The study identified a TCR beta motif of fewer than 10 highly homologous variants that appeared characteristic of ankylosing spondylitis blood.

These receptors are not linked to any known antigen. Sequences were obtained from blood, either unsorted or a sorted T cell fraction (not recorded which). These receptors originate from a male donor with ankylosing spondylitis.

This clonotype was observed a few times. The chain has TRBV3-1 and TRBJ2-5, with D perhaps given as TRBD1 or TRBD2 (5 bases each). The V and J ends lost 0 bases and 5 bases respectively, with 13 bases between them. The CDR3 covers 15 residues. Germline CDR1 LGHDT, CDR2 YNNKEL (reference sequence). CDR3 sequence reads: CASSQETAGGETQYF. The CDR3 DNA sequence: TGTGCCAGCAGCCAAGAAACGGCTGGGGGTGAGACCCAGTACTTC.

The V gene is TRBV4-3, the J gene TRBJ2-7; weak D call: TRBD1 (6 bases). V dropped 0 bases and J dropped 0 bases, with 9 bases sitting between them. Per the germline V gene, CDR1 is LGHNA and CDR2 is YSLEER. The CDR3 has 15 amino acids. The CDR3 sequence is CASSQEGAASYEQYF. In DNA, the CDR3 is TGCGCCAGCAGCCAAGAGGGGGCGGCCTCCTACGAGCAGTACTTC.

A single count supports this clonotype. The rearrangement joins TRBV2 to TRBJ1-6; D remains ambiguous. V was clipped by 2 bases and J by 10 bases, with 6 bases between them. The CDR3 covers 12 residues. The V gene's germline CDR1 is SNHLY and CDR2 FYNNEI. As DNA, the CDR3 is TGTGCCAGCAGTGAACCTGTCTCACCCCTCCACTTT. Amino acid sequence: CASSEPVSPLHF. Together with reference TRBV2 and TRBJ1-6, the CDR3 gives the full variable domain: EPEVTQTPSHQVTQMGQEVILRCVPISNHLYFYWYRQILGQKVEFLVSFYNNEISEKSEIFDDQFSVERPDGSNFTLKIRSTKLEDSAMYFCASSEPVSPLHFGNGTRLTVT.

This clonotype was seen a handful of times. J is TRBJ1-1 and V is TRBV19; tentative D call: TRBD1 (6 bases). The CDR3 has 17 amino acids. Trimming left V 4 bases short and J 1 base short, with 19 bases between. Germline CDR1 LNHDA, CDR2 SQIVND (reference sequence). The DNA of the CDR3 is TGTGCCAGTAGTAGGGGGGGCCGAGACACCCCGAACACTGAAGCTTTCTTT. As protein: CASSRGGRDTPNTEAFF.

The chain links TRBV3-1 to TRBJ2-1; 8 bases are shared with TRBD2. This CDR3 has 20 amino acids. Trimming removed 1 base from V and 1 base from J; junction bases left unmatched: 15. Germline V gene lookup returns CDR1 LGHDT and CDR2 YNNKEL (reference sequence). In DNA form, the CDR3 reads TGTGCCAGCAGCCAAGCGTCACCTAGCGGGTCCTTGAGGTCCTACAATGAGCAGTTCTTC. It encodes CASSQASPSGSLRSYNEQFF.

CDR3 DNA sequence: TGTGCCAGTAGTATTCAACGGGAGGGCCGAGAGACCCAGTACTTC. Translation gives CASSIQREGRETQYF. The chain couples TRBV19 to TRBJ2-5; TRBD2 agrees at 8 bases. CDR1 and CDR2 from the germline V gene are LNHDA and SQIVND (reference sequence). The J segment lost 4 bases and the V segment lost 3 bases, leaving 7 bases of the junction unmatched. CDR3 length: 15 residues.

This clonotype came up a few times. The gene calls are TRBV2 and TRBJ2-1; D is perhaps TRBD1 (5 bases). There are 14 residues in the CDR3. V lost 10 bases and J lost 0, with 13 bases in between. Per the germline V gene, CDR1 is SNHLY and CDR2 is FYNNEI. This CDR3 reads CATKGLNSYNEQFF. CDR3 coding DNA: TGTGCCACCAAGGGGTTAAACTCCTACAATGAGCAGTTCTTC.

This clonotype was observed many times. The chain joins TRBV29-1 to TRBJ2-7, with D tentatively TRBD2 (5 bases). The CDR3 consists of 11 residues. V was shortened by 4 bases and J by 5 bases, with 9 bases between the two germline ends. Germline loops: CDR1 SQVTM, CDR2 ANQGSEA. Written as DNA, the CDR3 is TGCAGCGTTGGAGGGCTGGACGAGCAGTACTTC. Protein sequence: CSVGGLDEQYF.

This clonotype was seen only a few times. The chain uses TRBV6-1 and TRBJ2-2; the D gene is possibly TRBD1 (6 bases). Trimming left V 9 bases short and J 9 bases short, with 35 bases between. This CDR3 has 19 amino acids. Germline-derived CDR1 and CDR2 are MNHNS and SASEGT. The CDR3 coding sequence is TGTGCCAGTCACGGTCCCGAGCGTACCCAGGCAGGGGCGATTTGGGAGCTGTTTTTT. As protein: CASHGPERTQAGAIWELFF.

Many counts were recorded for this clonotype. J is TRBJ2-1 and V is TRBV6-4; 9 positions match TRBD1. This CDR3 has 14 residues. Germline-derived CDR1 and CDR2 are MRHNA and SNTAGT. V gave up 3 bases and J gave up 6 bases; unmatched junction bases: 3. CDR3 residues: CASSEWTGVNEQFF. CDR3 nucleotide sequence: TGTGCCAGCAGTGAGTGGACAGGGGTCAATGAGCAGTTCTTC.

This rearrangement joins TRBV30 to TRBJ2-3; D remains ambiguous. V was trimmed by 5 bases and J by 2 bases, leaving 11 bases between them. Germline CDR1 and CDR2: GTSNPN and SVGIG (reference sequence). CDR3 length equals 13 residues. For the CDR3, the DNA is TGTGCCTGGCACGGTTCGTCCACAGATACGCAGTATTTT. This sequence encodes CAWHGSSTDTQYF.

Ten or more counts support this clonotype. This CDR3 reads CSAQTVSYNSPLHF. The CDR3 nucleotides are TGCAGTGCTCAGACCGTCTCCTATAATTCACCCCTCCACTTT. The chain combines TRBV20-1 with TRBJ1-6; D uncertain. This CDR3 has 14 amino acids. V shed 5 bases and J shed 0 bases, with 8 bases lying between them. CDR1 and CDR2 (germline): DFQATT, SNEGSKA (reference sequence).

This clonotype was seen only a few times. This chain joins TRBV6-1 and TRBJ1-5; TRBD1 matches 10 bases. V shed 6 bases and J 1 base; nucleotides not matched to a gene: 15. The CDR3 contains 19 residues. Germline V gene data show CDR1 as MNHNS and CDR2 as SASEGT. CDR3 amino acids: CASRIKKTDRGRSNQPQHF. CDR3 nucleotide sequence: TGTGCCAGCAGGATAAAAAAGACAGACAGGGGGCGAAGCAATCAGCCCCAGCATTTT.

The V and J genes are TRBV28 and TRBJ2-7; 9 bases are a match to TRBD1. The CDR3 contains 15 residues. With V trimmed by 5 bases and J by 0 bases, 5 bases remained unmatched. Germline-derived CDR1 and CDR2 are MDHEN and SYDVKM. This chain's CDR3 is CASSVQGASSYEQYF. In DNA, the CDR3 is TGTGCCAGCAGTGTACAGGGGGCTAGCTCCTACGAGCAGTACTTC.

This clonotype has only a few counts. The rearrangement uses TRBV6-1 and TRBJ2-3; 7 nucleotides line up with TRBD2. The germline CDR1 and CDR2 sequences are MNHNS and SASEGT. CDR3 size: 16 residues. V shed 6 bases and J 0 bases; nucleotides not matched to a gene: 9. The CDR3 protein is CASSSPGGTSTDTQYF. The DNA of the CDR3 is TGTGCCAGCAGCTCCCCGGGGGGAACTAGCACAGATACGCAGTATTTT.

This clonotype was detected a few times. The chain links TRBV29-1 to TRBJ2-1; tentative D call: TRBD1 (6 bases). V shed 4 bases and J shed 4 bases, with 14 bases lying between them. The germline CDR1 and CDR2 sequences are SQVTM and ANQGSEA. This CDR3 comprises 14 residues. The CDR3: CSVGVRGFYNEQFF. CDR3 bases: TGCAGCGTTGGGGTTAGGGGGTTTTACAATGAGCAGTTCTTC.

V usage is TRBV6-2 or TRBV6-3 and J usage is TRBJ2-7; D gene uncertain. V was trimmed by 7 bases and J by 2 bases, leaving 15 bases between them. The germline V gene encodes CDR1 MNHEY and CDR2 SVGEGT. The CDR3 spans 14 residues. CDR3 bases: TGTGCCAGCACCTCCCTGGACGGACCCTACGAGCAGTACTTC. Its protein is CASTSLDGPYEQYF.

At least ten counts were recorded for this clonotype. The rearrangement uses TRBV28 and TRBJ2-1; 11 positions agree with TRBD2. This CDR3 comprises 16 residues. V gave up 0 bases and J gave up 5 bases; unmatched junction bases: 3. Germline values: CDR1 MDHEN, CDR2 SYDVKM. Here the CDR3 DNA reads TGTGCCAGCAGTTTATGGGGACTAGCGGACCACAATGAGCAGTTCTTC. Translated, it gives CASSLWGLADHNEQFF.

The genes are TRBV6-2 or TRBV6-3 and TRBJ2-2; 10 nucleotides match TRBD2. Germline loops: CDR1 MNHEY, CDR2 SVGEGT. The junction had 9 bases not matched to a gene; V was cut back by 7 bases and J by 4 bases. The CDR3 is made up of 16 amino acids. CDR3 nucleotide sequence: TGTGCCAGCAACCGAGCGGGAGGGCCAAGCACCGGGGAGCTGTTTTTT. Residues: CASNRAGGPSTGELFF.

This clonotype came up once. The chain uses TRBV27 and TRBJ2-7, with TRBD1 matching 7 bases. The trim removed 5 bases at V and 0 bases at J, leaving 13 bases unmatched. CDR1 and CDR2 (germline): MNHEY, SMNVEV (reference sequence). The CDR3 extends over 17 amino acids. CDR3 DNA: TGTGCCAGCAGTAAGGGCAACACCGACAGGGCCTCCTACGAGCAGTACTTC. Translated, it gives CASSKGNTDRASYEQYF.

This clonotype was counted a few times. The chain carries TRBV30 and TRBJ2-1; no reliable D call. The CDR3 runs 11 residues. The V end was cut by 3 bases, the J end by 7 bases, with 7 bases between. The germline gives CDR1 GTSNPN, CDR2 SVGIG (reference sequence). This CDR3 is CAWRRSNEQFF. CDR3 DNA sequence: TGTGCCTGGAGACGGTCTAATGAGCAGTTCTTC. Full variable domain (remainder filled in from reference TRBV30 and TRBJ2-1): SQTIHQWPATLVQPVGSPLSLECTVEGTSNPNLYWYRQAAGRGLQLLFYSVGIGQISSEVPQNLSASRPQDRQFILSSKKLLLSDSGFYLCAWRRSNEQFFGPGTRLTVL.

The V call is TRBV28, the J call TRBJ1-2, with D possibly TRBD1 on 6 matching bases. V dropped 5 bases and J dropped 0 bases, with 16 bases sitting between them. The CDR3 consists of 16 residues. Germline CDR1 MDHEN, CDR2 SYDVKM. In DNA form, the CDR3 reads TGTGCCAGCAGTGCAACTCAGGGGCGCTCTAACTATGGCTACACCTTC. Translating gives CASSATQGRSNYGYTF.

This clonotype occurred a few times. The genes are TRBV9 and TRBJ2-1; D call uncertain. The CDR3 length is 12 residues. CDR1 and CDR2 (germline): SGDLS, YYNGEE. V gave up 0 bases and J gave up 2 bases, with 0 bases separating them. CDR3 loop: CASSVAYNEQFF. The CDR3 coding sequence is TGTGCCAGCAGCGTAGCCTACAATGAGCAGTTCTTC.

The V call is TRBV18, the J call TRBJ2-2; tentative D call: TRBD2 (6 bases). The germline V and J ends were trimmed by 3 bases and 2 bases, with 13 bases remaining between them. The CDR3 totals 16 residues. Looked up from germline, CDR1 is KGHSH and CDR2 is LQKENI. CDR3 nucleotides: TGTGCCAGCTCACCTCCCGGGGGAGTCAACACCGGGGAGCTGTTTTTT. This gives the protein CASSPPGGVNTGELFF.